The 30 T cell receptor beta chains below come from one sample, sequenced in a study of CXCR3-negative and CXCR3-positive naive CD8 T cells. The authors prepared UMI-labeled TRB cDNA libraries by 5' RACE. From its re-call of the 5' RACE reads, TCRdb lists each CDR3 protein once, without DNA. Its listing shows around 48,000 distinct CDR3 sequences. The sequencing sample was made of memory CD8+ T cells from blood. The receptors originated from a human donor in good health. Some clones in this sample may be carry-over from other donors' samples.

The chain employs TRBV27 and TRBJ1-5. CDR1 is MNHEY and CDR2 is SMNVEV in the germline V gene (reference sequence). The CDR3 length is 13 residues. The CDR3 is CASSLGRNQPQHF.

The rearrangement joins TRBV6-5 to TRBJ1-3. This CDR3 comprises 16 residues. Germline CDR1 MNHEY, CDR2 SVGAGI. The CDR3 sequence: CASSTAHQLSGNTIYF.

The chain couples TRBV6-5 to TRBJ2-1; TCRdb outputs TRBD1, but without DNA this stays unchecked. This CDR3 region has 14 residues. The V gene's germline CDR1 is MNHEY and CDR2 SVGAGI. This CDR3 is CATRQGSVYNEQFF.

The chain carries TRBV28 and TRBJ2-1; TCRdb designates TRBD2, a call that cannot be tested without DNA. CDR1 is MDHEN and CDR2 is SYDVKM in the germline V gene. CDR3 size: 13 residues. CDR3 sequence: CASSAGGLNEQFF.

The chain has TRBV28 and TRBJ1-3; the D gene TCRdb calls, TRBD1, cannot be checked with no DNA. Per germline, CDR1 MDHEN and CDR2 SYDVKM. This CDR3 is built from 15 residues. The CDR3 is CASTETGLSGNTIYF.

The gene calls are TRBV29-1 and TRBJ2-7; TCRdb outputs TRBD2, but without DNA this stays unchecked. The length of the CDR3 is 13 residues. Germline CDR1 is SQVTM and CDR2 is ANQGSEA. CDR3 amino acids: CSVGGGQSYEQYF.

The gene calls are TRBV12-2 and TRBJ2-1; TCRdb lists TRBD2, though no DNA is available to test this call. TRBV12-2 corresponds to a pseudogene. This CDR3 contains 14 residues. This CDR3 reads CASRLCFSRPEQFF.

The chain has TRBV7-9 and TRBJ2-7. Germline CDR1 SEHNR, CDR2 FQNEAQ (reference sequence). This CDR3 has 12 amino acids. The CDR3 reads CASSLGTYEQYF.

This rearrangement joins TRBV6-2 or TRBV6-3 to TRBJ2-3. This CDR3 region has 11 residues. Germline V lookup: CDR1 MNHEY, CDR2 SVGEGT. CDR3 protein: CASSQADTQYF.

V gene TRBV28 combines with J gene TRBJ1-1; absent DNA, TCRdb's TRBD1 call cannot be checked. Germline V gene lookup returns CDR1 MDHEN and CDR2 SYDVKM. The CDR3 contains 13 residues. CDR3 sequence: CASSRFAGTEAFF.

The V call is TRBV29-1, the J call TRBJ2-7; TCRdb indicates TRBD2, and absent DNA this call remains unverified. The CDR3 sequence is 12 residues long. Germline lookup yields CDR1 SQVTM and CDR2 ANQGSEA. The CDR3 sequence is CSVEGAGGEQYF.

The chain recombines TRBV7-9 with TRBJ2-1. The CDR3 loop spans 12 amino acids. CDR1 is SEHNR and CDR2 is FQNEAQ in the germline V gene (reference sequence). The CDR3 sequence: CASSFEDQYLFF.

The gene calls are TRBV7-6 and TRBJ2-7; TCRdb lists TRBD2, though no DNA is available to test this call. CDR1 and CDR2 from the germline V gene are SGHVS and FNYEAQ. The CDR3 extends over 13 amino acids. This CDR3 is CASSLELANEQYF.

The rearrangement uses TRBV15 and TRBJ2-2; TCRdb's D call of TRBD1 is untestable without DNA. The V gene's germline CDR1 is LNHNV and CDR2 YYDKDF (reference sequence). This CDR3 is 15 amino acids long. The CDR3 is CATSRETGSTGELFF.

The J gene is TRBJ2-7, the V gene TRBV5-1; TCRdb picks TRBD1, but there is no DNA to check that call. There are 15 residues in the CDR3. Germline CDR1 SGHRS, CDR2 YFSETQ. CDR3 region: CASSVRSPPTYEQYF.

The chain recombines TRBV5-1 with TRBJ1-2; the TCRdb call, TRBD1, lacks DNA for checking. The CDR3 extends over 17 amino acids. Germline V gene data show CDR1 as SGHRS and CDR2 as YFSETQ. CDR3 residues: CASSLDQGKFGDYGYTF. Supplemented by reference TRBV5-1 and TRBJ1-2, the full variable domain reads KAGVTQTPRYLIKTRGQQVTLSCSPISGHRSVSWYQQTPGQGLQFLFEYFSETQRNKGNFPGRFSGRQFSNSRSEMNVSTLELGDSALYLCASSLDQGKFGDYGYTFGSGTRLTVV.

The V gene is TRBV4-1, the J gene TRBJ1-2; TCRdb designates TRBD1, a call that cannot be tested without DNA. The CDR3 is 14 amino acids. Germline V gives CDR1 MGHRA, CDR2 YSYEKL. CDR3 protein: CASSQDDRNYGYTF.

The chain uses TRBV7-9 and TRBJ2-1; TCRdb gives TRBD2 as the D gene, but with no DNA this cannot be confirmed. The CDR3 spans 15 residues. In germline, CDR1 is SEHNR, CDR2 FQNEAQ (reference sequence). The CDR3: CASRELAGIDNEQFF.

The chain combines TRBV3-1 with TRBJ2-7; absent DNA, TCRdb's TRBD1 call cannot be checked. The CDR3 runs 14 residues. Germline lookup yields CDR1 LGHDT and CDR2 YNNKEL (reference sequence). The CDR3 region is CASSQSGHQYEQYF.

The chain employs TRBV6-5 and TRBJ1-1. Per the germline V gene, CDR1 is MNHEY and CDR2 is SVGAGI. The CDR3 has 12 amino acids. The CDR3 protein is CASSSGGSRAFF.

This sequence joins TRBV10-3 and TRBJ2-1. Germline CDR1 and CDR2: ENHRY and SYGVKD. The CDR3 runs to 14 residues. The CDR3 reads CAISVEASYNEQFF.

V and J are TRBV23-1 and TRBJ2-2; lacking DNA, the TRBD2 call made by TCRdb goes unchecked. TRBV23-1 is noted as an ORF with a role that remains uncertain. There are 18 residues in the CDR3. The CDR3 loop is CASSATSGGSSNTGELFF.

This chain uses TRBV6-4 with TRBJ2-2; TCRdb returns TRBD1, unconfirmable since there is no DNA. This CDR3 contains 15 residues. CDR1 is MRHNA, CDR2 SNTAGT, per germline. The CDR3 protein is CASSDSNGGAGELFF.

CDR3: CASSQSTLTFKGYNSPLHF. The rearrangement links TRBV28 to TRBJ1-6. The length of the CDR3 is 19 residues. Germline V gene lookup returns CDR1 MDHEN and CDR2 SYDVKM. Supplemented by reference TRBV28 and TRBJ1-6, the full variable domain reads DVKVTQSSRYLVKRTGEKVFLECVQDMDHENMFWYRQDPGLGLRLIYFSYDVKMKEKGDIPEGYSVSREKKERFSLILESASTNQTSMYLCASSQSTLTFKGYNSPLHFGNGTRLTVT.

CDR3 region: CASSLGTVLSEAFF. The V call is TRBV7-8, the J call TRBJ1-1; TCRdb picks TRBD1, but there is no DNA to check that call. Looked up from germline, CDR1 is SGHVS and CDR2 is FQNEAQ. The CDR3 loop spans 14 amino acids.

The genes are TRBV7-2 and TRBJ1-2. The CDR3 runs to 21 residues. Germline CDR1 reads SGHTA; CDR2 reads FQGNSA. CDR3 in amino acids: CASSLDGPSYGSRDSIYGYTF.

The V call is TRBV27, the J call TRBJ2-7; without DNA, the TCRdb call of TRBD1 cannot be checked. The germline V gene encodes CDR1 MNHEY and CDR2 SMNVEV (reference sequence). This CDR3 has 13 residues. This chain's CDR3 is CASSFRGPNEQYF.

The chain carries TRBV28 and TRBJ2-1; as DNA is missing, the TRBD2 call by TCRdb cannot be tested. The CDR3 sequence is 14 residues long. Germline CDR1 reads MDHEN; CDR2 reads SYDVKM. The CDR3 sequence: CASSSSGGANEQFF.

The chain recombines TRBV12-3 or TRBV12-4 with TRBJ2-1; lacking DNA, the TRBD2 call made by TCRdb goes unchecked. The CDR3 spans 18 residues. This CDR3 is CASSSLSLAVSSYNEQFF.

This chain joins TRBV3-2 and TRBJ2-3; with no DNA, the TCRdb D assignment of TRBD1 cannot be verified. TRBV3-2 is marked as a pseudogene. This CDR3 spans 14 amino acids. CDR3 in amino acids: CASSPTGLEDTQYF.